The present T cell receptor beta chain was sequenced within a study of Tregs in tolerant kidney transplant recipients (dated by TCRdb to the late 2010s). Some background on the complete study: The study used TCRbeta sequencing to identify donor-specific regulatory T cells before combined kidney and bone marrow transplantation, then tracked those cells after transplant. TCRbeta repertoire sequencing was used in a few healthy controls to compare several ways of expanding Tregs specific for an allogeneic donor. What the research found in general, with its limitations: The most biologically relevant and donor-specific TCRbeta repertoire appeared to be identified by expanding Tregs with activated donor B cells. Biological reproducibility was not directly assessed, although technical replication error appeared to be minimal. The study was limited by small patient numbers, and the findings need validation in larger populations and under other immunosuppression protocols.

Thawed PBMCs were FACS-sorted into unstimulated Tregs (CD4+CD25+CD127-), CD4+ non-Tregs (CD4+CD25-), CD4 cells and CD8 cells. Blood from healthy controls was obtained either from healthy volunteers or as purchased buffy coats. Healthy control blood was processed to PBMCs by Ficoll density gradient and cryopreserved, and patient PBMCs were collected before and after transplant. The CDR3 spans 17 residues, from the cysteine through the phenylalanine. Kept here is only the CDR3 DNA, which spans 51 bases and is read in frame from base 1. Trimming costs V 3 bases and J 5 bases, and their ends lie 22 bases apart. For CDR1 and CDR2, the germline V gene (reference sequence) lists LNHDA and SQIVND. In the case of this clone: What antigen it recognizes has not been identified. No quality values exist for individual bases; no much larger clone is one base distant.

Genomic DNA was extracted from sorted cells with the QIAGEN DNeasy Blood and Tissue Kit for TCRbeta CDR3 sequencing. High-throughput TCRbeta CDR3 sequencing was carried out commercially through immunoSEQ, with PCR amplification with bias correction and internal controls included. The original methods were these. Unique productive TCRbeta sequences were defined by CDR3 nucleotide sequence where primers matched, and otherwise by CDR3 amino acid sequence together with Vbeta and Jbeta genes. To correct for sorting error, sequences found in more than one sorted population at a frequency ratio of 2:1 or less were discarded, and the remaining shared sequences were assigned to the population with the higher frequency. Sequences were defined as donor-reactive when expanded at least 5-fold in CFSE-low cells versus unstimulated cells and present at a frequency of at least 0.01% in CFSE-low cells. Repertoire divergence was quantified by Jensen-Shannon divergence calculated from the top 100 TCRbeta sequences ranked by frequency. For samples with multiple sequencing runs, sorting error was corrected in each run separately before the runs were combined. Sourced from immuneACCESS, this table was stored by TCRdb with only in-frame sequences that have V and J called. A share of the clones is absent; for the studies checked, an unresolved V gene accounts for under half, and the remainder has no known explanation. The V and J calls and clone size are taken from that table; D and trimming were inferred from the DNA. This sample lists hundreds of thousands of clones; approximately 84% were detected once. The ten largest clones add up to less than 0.75% of the sample.

Sequencing used CD4+ T cells from blood. This TCR was recovered from a human donor in good health. The sequence links TRBV19 to TRBJ1-2, and TRBD1 may be the D gene, going by 5 matching bases. The nucleotide sequence reads as follows: TGTGCCAGTAGTATTCGGGGGGACCTCACTTCTTCATATGGCTACACCTTC. Its protein product is CASSIRGDLTSSYGYTF.